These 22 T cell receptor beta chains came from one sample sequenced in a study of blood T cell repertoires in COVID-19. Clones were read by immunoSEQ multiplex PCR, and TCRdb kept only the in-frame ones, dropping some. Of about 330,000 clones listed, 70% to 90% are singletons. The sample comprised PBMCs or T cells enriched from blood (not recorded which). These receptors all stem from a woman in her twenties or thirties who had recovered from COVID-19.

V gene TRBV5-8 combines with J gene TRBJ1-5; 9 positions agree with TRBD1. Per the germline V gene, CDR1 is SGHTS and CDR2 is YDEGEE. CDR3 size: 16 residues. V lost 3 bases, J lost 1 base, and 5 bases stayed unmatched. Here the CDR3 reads CASSWDGTGSNQPQHF. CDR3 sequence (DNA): TGTGCCAGCAGCTGGGATGGGACAGGGAGCAATCAGCCCCAGCATTTT.

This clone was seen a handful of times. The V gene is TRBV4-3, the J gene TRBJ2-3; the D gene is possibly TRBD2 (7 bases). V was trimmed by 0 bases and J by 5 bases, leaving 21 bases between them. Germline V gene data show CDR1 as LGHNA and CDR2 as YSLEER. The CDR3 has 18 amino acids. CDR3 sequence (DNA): TGCGCCAGCAGCCAAGAGCCCCCCCCGCGGGGGCGGATAGATACGCAGTATTTT. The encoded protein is CASSQEPPPRGRIDTQYF.

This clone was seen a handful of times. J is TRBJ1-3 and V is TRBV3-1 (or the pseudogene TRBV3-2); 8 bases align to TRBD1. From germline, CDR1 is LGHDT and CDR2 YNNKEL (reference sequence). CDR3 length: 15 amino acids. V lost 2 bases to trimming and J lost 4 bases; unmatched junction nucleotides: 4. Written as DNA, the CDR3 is TGTGCCAGCAGCCAATTCAGGGGGCCAGGAAACACCATATATTTT. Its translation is CASSQFRGPGNTIYF.

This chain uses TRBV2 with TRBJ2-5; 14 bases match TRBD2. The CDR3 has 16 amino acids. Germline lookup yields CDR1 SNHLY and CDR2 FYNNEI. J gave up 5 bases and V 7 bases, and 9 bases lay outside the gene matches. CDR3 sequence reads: CASMLTSGGAWETQYF. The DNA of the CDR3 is TGTGCCAGCATGCTGACTAGCGGGGGGGCATGGGAGACCCAGTACTTC.

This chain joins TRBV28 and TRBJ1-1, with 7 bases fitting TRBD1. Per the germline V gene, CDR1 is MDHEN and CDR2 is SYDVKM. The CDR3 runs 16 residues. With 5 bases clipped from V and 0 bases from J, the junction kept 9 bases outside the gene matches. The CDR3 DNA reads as TGTGCCAGCAGTCCCGGACAGGTTCTCATGAACACTGAAGCTTTCTTT. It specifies CASSPGQVLMNTEAFF. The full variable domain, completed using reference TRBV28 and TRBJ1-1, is DVKVTQSSRYLVKRTGEKVFLECVQDMDHENMFWYRQDPGLGLRLIYFSYDVKMKEKGDIPEGYSVSREKKERFSLILESASTNQTSMYLCASSPGQVLMNTEAFFGQGTRLTVV.

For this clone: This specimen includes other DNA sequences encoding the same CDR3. CDR3 residues: CASSYRGYNSPLHF. The DNA for the CDR3 is TGTGCCAGCTCCTACAGGGGGTATAATTCACCCCTCCACTTT. The chain couples TRBV6-5 to TRBJ1-6; 8 positions match TRBD1. V was pared by 8 bases and J by 4 bases, with 4 bases of the junction left unmatched. Germline V gene lookup returns CDR1 MNHEY and CDR2 SVGAGI. This CDR3 is built from 14 residues.

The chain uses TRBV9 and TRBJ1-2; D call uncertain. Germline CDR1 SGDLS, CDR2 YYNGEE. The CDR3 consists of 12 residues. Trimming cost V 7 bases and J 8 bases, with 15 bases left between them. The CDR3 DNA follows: TGTGCCAGCGGAGGGCTAGTCCTGGGCTACACCTTC. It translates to CASGGLVLGYTF. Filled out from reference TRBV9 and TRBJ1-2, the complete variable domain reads DSGVTQTPKHLITATGQRVTLRCSPRSGDLSVYWYQQSLDQGLQFLIQYYNGEERAKGNILERFSAQQFPDLHSELNLSSLELGDSALYFCASGGLVLGYTFGSGTRLTVV.

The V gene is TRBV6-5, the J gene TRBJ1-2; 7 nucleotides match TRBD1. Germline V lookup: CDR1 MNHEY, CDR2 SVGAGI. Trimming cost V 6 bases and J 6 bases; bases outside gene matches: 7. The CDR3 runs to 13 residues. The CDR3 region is CASRPDRENGYTF. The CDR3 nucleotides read TGTGCCAGCAGGCCCGACAGGGAGAATGGCTACACCTTC.

In DNA form, the CDR3 reads TGTGCCAGCAGCTTGACTAAAGGAGAGCAGTTCTTC. It yields the protein CASSLTKGEQFF. The chain recombines TRBV5-4 with TRBJ2-1; D remains unclear. V dropped 1 base and J dropped 10 bases, with 9 bases sitting between them. CDR3 length: 12 residues. CDR1 SGHNT and CDR2 YYREEE come from the germline V gene (reference sequence).

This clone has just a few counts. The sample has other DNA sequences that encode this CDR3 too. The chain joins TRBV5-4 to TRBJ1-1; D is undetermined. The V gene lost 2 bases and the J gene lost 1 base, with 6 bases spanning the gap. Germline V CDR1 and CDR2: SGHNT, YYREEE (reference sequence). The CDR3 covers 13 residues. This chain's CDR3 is CASSFSQNTEAFF. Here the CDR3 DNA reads TGTGCCAGCAGCTTTAGTCAGAACACTGAAGCTTTCTTT.

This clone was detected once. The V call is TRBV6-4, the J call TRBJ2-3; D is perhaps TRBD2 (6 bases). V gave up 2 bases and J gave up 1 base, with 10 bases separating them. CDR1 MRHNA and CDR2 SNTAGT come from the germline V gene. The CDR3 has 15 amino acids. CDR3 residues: CASSDPPGGTDTQYF. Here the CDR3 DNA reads TGTGCCAGCAGTGACCCCCCGGGGGGCACAGATACGCAGTATTTT.

The CDR3 DNA reads TGTGCCAGCAGTGAAGTATATGATGGCGGGGGCCCACTCAAATCGAACACCGGGGAGCTGTTTTTT. It yields the protein CASSEVYDGGGPLKSNTGELFF. V is TRBV6-1 and J is TRBJ2-2, with a possible D match to TRBD2 (7 bases). V was shortened by 1 base and J by 0 bases, with 27 bases between the two germline ends. Germline assignment: CDR1 MNHNS and CDR2 SASEGT. The CDR3 spans 22 residues.

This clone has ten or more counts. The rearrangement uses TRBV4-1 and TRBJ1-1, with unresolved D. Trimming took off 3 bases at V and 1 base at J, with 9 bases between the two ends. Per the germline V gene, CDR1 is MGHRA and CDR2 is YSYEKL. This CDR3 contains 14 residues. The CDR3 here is CASSHSNTNTEAFF. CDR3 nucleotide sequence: TGCGCCAGCAGCCACTCCAACACGAACACTGAAGCTTTCTTT.

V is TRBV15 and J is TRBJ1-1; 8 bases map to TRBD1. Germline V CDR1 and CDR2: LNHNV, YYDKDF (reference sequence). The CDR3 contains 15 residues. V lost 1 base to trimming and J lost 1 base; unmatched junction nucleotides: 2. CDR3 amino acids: CATSRVGTGNTEAFF. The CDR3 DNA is TGTGCCACCAGCAGAGTGGGGACAGGGAACACTGAAGCTTTCTTT.

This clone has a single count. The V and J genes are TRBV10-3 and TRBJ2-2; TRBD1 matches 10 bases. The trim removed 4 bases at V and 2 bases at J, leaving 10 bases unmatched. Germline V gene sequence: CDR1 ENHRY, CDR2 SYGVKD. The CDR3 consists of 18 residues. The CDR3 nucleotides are TGTGCCATCAGTGCTGGGACAGGGGACCTTTTAAACACCGGGGAGCTGTTTTTT. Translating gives CAISAGTGDLLNTGELFF.

The CDR3 spells CASSYVLGDGYTF. CDR3 in DNA: TGTGCCAGCAGTTACGTTCTAGGGGATGGCTACACCTTC. This rearrangement joins TRBV6-5 to TRBJ1-2; possible D gene TRBD1, 5 bases. This CDR3 is 13 amino acids long. The germline V gene has CDR1 MNHEY and CDR2 SVGAGI. V was pared by 2 bases and J by 6 bases, with 10 bases between.

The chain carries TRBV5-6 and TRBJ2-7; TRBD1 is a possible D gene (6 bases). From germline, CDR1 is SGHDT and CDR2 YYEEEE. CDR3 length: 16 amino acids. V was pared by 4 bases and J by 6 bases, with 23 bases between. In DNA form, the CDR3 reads TGTGCCAGCAGCATTTACCGGGACACCCCAATCCGCGAGCAGTACTTC. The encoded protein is CASSIYRDTPIREQYF.

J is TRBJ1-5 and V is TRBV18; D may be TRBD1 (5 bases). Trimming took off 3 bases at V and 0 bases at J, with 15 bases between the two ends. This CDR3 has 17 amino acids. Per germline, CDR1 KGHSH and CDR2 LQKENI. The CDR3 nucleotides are TGTGCCAGCTCACCGACCCGCGGTGACAGTAGCAATCAGCCCCAGCATTTT. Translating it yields CASSPTRGDSSNQPQHF.

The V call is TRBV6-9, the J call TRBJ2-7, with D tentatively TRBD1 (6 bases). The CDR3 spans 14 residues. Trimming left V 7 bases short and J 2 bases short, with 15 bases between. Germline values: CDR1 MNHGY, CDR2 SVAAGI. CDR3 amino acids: CASKLQGSAYEQYF. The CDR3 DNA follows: TGTGCCAGCAAATTACAGGGTTCCGCCTACGAGCAGTACTTC.

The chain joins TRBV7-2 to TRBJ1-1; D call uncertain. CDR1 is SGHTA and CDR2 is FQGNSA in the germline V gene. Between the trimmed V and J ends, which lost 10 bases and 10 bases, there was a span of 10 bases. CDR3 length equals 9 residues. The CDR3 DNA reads TGTGCCACCCCCCCTTTAGCTTTCTTT. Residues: CATPPLAFF.

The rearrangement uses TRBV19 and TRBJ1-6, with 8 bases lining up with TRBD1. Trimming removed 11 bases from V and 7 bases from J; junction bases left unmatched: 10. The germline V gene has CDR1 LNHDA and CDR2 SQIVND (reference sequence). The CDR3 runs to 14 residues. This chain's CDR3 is CAGRRTGPNSPLHF. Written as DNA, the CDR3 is TGTGCCGGACGACGGACAGGGCCCAATTCACCCCTCCACTTT.

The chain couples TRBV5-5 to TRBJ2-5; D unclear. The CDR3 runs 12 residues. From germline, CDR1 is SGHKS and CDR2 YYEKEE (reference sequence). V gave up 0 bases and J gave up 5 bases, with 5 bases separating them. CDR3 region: CASSLALETQYF. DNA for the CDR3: TGTGCCAGCAGCTTGGCCCTGGAGACCCAGTACTTC.